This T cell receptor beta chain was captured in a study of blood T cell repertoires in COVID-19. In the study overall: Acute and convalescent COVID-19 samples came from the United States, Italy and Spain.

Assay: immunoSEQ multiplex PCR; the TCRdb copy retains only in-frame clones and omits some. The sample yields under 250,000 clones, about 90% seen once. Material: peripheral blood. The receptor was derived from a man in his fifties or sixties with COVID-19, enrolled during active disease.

CDR3 coding DNA: TGTGCCAGCAACTCCGGGGGTGGCTATGGCTACACCTTC. It translates to CASNSGGGYGYTF. This rearrangement joins TRBV3-1 (or the pseudogene TRBV3-2) to TRBJ1-2; perhaps TRBD1 as D (5 bases). CDR3 length: 13 residues. Germline V CDR1 and CDR2: LGHDT, YNNKEL (reference sequence). V gave up 7 bases and J gave up 4 bases, with 13 bases separating them.